This T cell receptor (beta chain) was obtained from a study of T cell repertoires in cytomegalovirus infection. The germline V gene has CDR1 MGHRA and CDR2 YSYEKL. Trimming pared 0 bases from V and 7 bases from J, leaving 12 bases between. This CDR3 is built from 15 residues. TCRdb used MiXCR to reprocess the reads, holding one entry per CDR3 protein. The sample has around 750,000 distinct CDR3 sequences; around a third are singletons. This clonotype was observed many times. The antigen is undetermined. The V call is TRBV4-1, the J call TRBJ1-4; D is possibly TRBD1 (5 bases). The sample in question was cultured CD8+ T cells from PBMCs, obtained from culture after CMV antigen stimulation. The source of this sequence is a human donor in good health (CMV status not recorded). Some clones in this sample may be carry-over from other donors' samples. The CDR3: CASSQDEGFGEKLFF. CDR3 coding DNA: TGCGCCAGCAGCCAAGATGAGGGGTTTGGTGAAAAACTGTTTTTT.